A selection of T cell receptor beta chains follows, all from one sample in a study of early T cells in non-severe SARS-CoV-2 infection. TCRdb fed the 5' RACE reads into MiXCR, producing one record per CDR3 protein. The table lists 15,000 to 20,000 distinct CDR3 sequences, under 7% of them singletons. Here the sequenced sample was whole blood, taken at baseline. Receptor source: an adult who was a healthcare worker with PCR-confirmed SARS-CoV-2 infection or an uninfected control (not recorded which). Each CDR3 is given with its conserved first and last residue. Some rows mark clone size as missing; the rest say once, few, many or name a class of expanded clone.

cdr3_length,j_call,clone_size,v_call,cdr3_aa
15,TRBJ1-1,medium-sized,TRBV20-1,CSARDRLEKNTEAFF
18,TRBJ2-7,many,TRBV3-1,CASSQDSSGGAWSYEQYF
17,TRBJ2-2,many,TRBV4-3,CASSRTAWVRGTGELFF
14,TRBJ1-3,many,TRBV29-1,CSVEAFLSGNTIYF
12,TRBJ1-1,-,TRBV5-8,CASSRTYALAFF
13,TRBJ2-2,few,TRBV6-6,CASSTANTGELFF
11,TRBJ1-2,many,TRBV5-6,CASSRNYGYTF
12,TRBJ2-5,medium-sized,TRBV6-6,CASSYSAETQYF
17,TRBJ2-3,many,TRBV11-2,CASSAKTFGTNLGTQYF
14,TRBJ2-2,many,TRBV5-1,CASSSERSTGELFF
14,TRBJ1-2,medium-sized,TRBV7-6,CASSQGARDYGYTF
13,TRBJ1-5,many,TRBV12-3/TRBV12-4,CASSLSGNQPQHF
12,TRBJ1-1,many,TRBV20-1,CSAPSPVDGAFF
15,TRBJ1-2,few,TRBV6-5,CASSYSRARGSGYTF
13,TRBJ1-1,many,TRBV30,CAWSVPVAAKAFF
16,TRBJ2-3,few,TRBV19,CASTGTGPRRTDTQYF
15,TRBJ2-1,-,TRBV7-9,CASSTGQGRSNEQFF
13,TRBJ1-1,many,TRBV5-1,CASSLERNTEAFF
13,TRBJ1-1,many,TRBV7-2,CASSRQMNTEAFF
11,TRBJ2-1,many,TRBV7-2,CASRGNNEQFF
15,TRBJ2-7,-,TRBV6-1,CASILYRGPSYEQYF
17,TRBJ2-3,-,TRBV2,CASSEADREISTDTQYF
16,TRBJ2-5,many,TRBV7-3,CASSPQKLAGVETQYF
14,TRBJ2-1,many,TRBV5-4,CASSLTAGDNEQFF
14,TRBJ2-7,many,TRBV7-2,CASSLDGGRYEQYF
15,TRBJ1-1,many,TRBV6-5,CASSRKGAENTEAFF
12,TRBJ2-2,many,TRBV29-1,CSVGVNTGELFF
15,TRBJ2-2,many,TRBV9,CASSQREAGPGELFF
12,TRBJ2-3,many,TRBV20-1,CSAREGRDTQYF
15,TRBJ2-1,many,TRBV9,CASSTRTGGYNEQFF
11,TRBJ2-1,medium-sized,TRBV28,CAGARGNEQFF
12,TRBJ1-2,many,TRBV5-1,CASSGTLGGYTF
15,TRBJ2-7,-,TRBV11-3,CASSRGGTGPYEQYF
15,TRBJ1-5,many,TRBV7-3,CASSSAGLTSQPQHF
14,TRBJ1-2,medium-sized,TRBV4-1,CASSPGTGVSGYTF
14,TRBJ1-1,-,TRBV18,CASSPGTGVTEAFF
18,TRBJ2-7,medium-sized,TRBV18,CASSPRPSRGGVSYEQYF
16,TRBJ2-7,many,TRBV6-5,CASSYSGGSSSYEQYF
12,TRBJ1-1,many,TRBV12-3/TRBV12-4,CASSLWGTEAFF
14,TRBJ2-7,many,TRBV7-2,CASSKPRLRYEQYF